This T cell receptor beta chain is drawn from a study of siplizumab effects on memory and regulatory T cells. Profiled with immunoSEQ multiplex PCR; TCRdb holds only in-frame clones, not every one. The table has 85,000 to 130,000 clones, more than 85% seen once. Trimming took off 6 bases at V and 3 bases at J, with 13 bases between the two ends. Germline V gene lookup returns CDR1 SGDLS and CDR2 YYNGEE. The CDR3 consists of 14 residues. V gene TRBV9 combines with J gene TRBJ1-3, with D uncertain. Material for sequencing was Tregs sorted from blood. This clonotype originated in a human donor in good health. As DNA, the CDR3 is TGTGCCAGCACCTCCGCGGGCGGTGGAAACACCATATATTTT. It is translated as CASTSAGGGNTIYF.